Following are 8 T cell receptor beta chains from one sample sequenced in a study of blood T cell repertoires in COVID-19. The table came from immunoSEQ multiplex PCR; TCRdb's copy has only in-frame clones and leaves some out. The sample has 75,000 to 100,000 clones; over 75% are singletons. The sequenced sample was peripheral blood. These receptors were obtained from a man between 65 and 80 years old with acute or convalescent COVID-19.

The gene calls are TRBV19 and TRBJ1-1; D not resolved. CDR3 length equals 14 residues. Trimming shortened V by 5 bases and J by 0 bases, and 10 bases separated the two germline ends. CDR1 and CDR2 (germline): LNHDA, SQIVND (reference sequence). The DNA of the CDR3 is TGTGCCAGTAGTCCTGCATCGGTGAACACTGAAGCTTTCTTT. Protein: CASSPASVNTEAFF.

A few counts support this clone. The J gene is TRBJ2-7, the V gene TRBV19, with D possibly matching TRBD1 (5 bases). With 4 bases removed from V and 1 base from J, the gap between germline ends came to 14 bases. The CDR3 has 15 amino acids. Germline CDR1 reads LNHDA; CDR2 reads SQIVND (reference sequence). The CDR3 nucleotides read TGTGCCAGTAGTACCCGGCAGGGCCCATCCTACGAGCAGTACTTC. It is translated as CASSTRQGPSYEQYF.

This clone came up once. V and J are TRBV9 and TRBJ2-3; D unresolved. This CDR3 contains 15 residues. The germline V gene has CDR1 SGDLS and CDR2 YYNGEE. V was pared by 0 bases and J by 1 base, with 9 bases between. CDR3 sequence: CASSVAPAGTDTQYF. The CDR3 region has the DNA TGTGCCAGCAGCGTAGCGCCCGCAGGCACAGATACGCAGTATTTT.

In this sample, this clone turned up a few times. The chain recombines TRBV29-1 with TRBJ1-1; D call uncertain. This CDR3 region has 11 residues. Germline V gene lookup returns CDR1 SQVTM and CDR2 ANQGSEA. V was clipped by 5 bases and J by 6 bases, with 10 bases between them. CDR3 sequence reads: CSVKTVAEAFF. The CDR3 DNA reads as TGCAGCGTTAAAACGGTCGCTGAAGCTTTCTTT.

In its sample, this clone was seen once. This rearrangement joins TRBV2 to TRBJ2-2; 9 bases align to TRBD1. The CDR3 is made up of 15 amino acids. V lost 6 bases, J lost 5 bases, and 7 bases stayed unmatched. Germline V gene data show CDR1 as SNHLY and CDR2 as FYNNEI. The CDR3 protein is CASRGDREVTGELFF. CDR3 coding DNA: TGTGCCAGCAGGGGGGACAGGGAAGTAACCGGGGAGCTGTTTTTT.

CDR3 sequence reads: CASSLSRLRSGAGGQDEQFF. CDR3 in DNA: TGTGCCAGCAGCTTAAGCAGGCTACGCAGCGGAGCGGGAGGGCAGGATGAGCAGTTCTTC. This rearrangement joins TRBV7-6 to TRBJ2-1, with TRBD2 matching 10 bases. Germline assignment: CDR1 SGHVS and CDR2 FNYEAQ. Trimming at V came to 2 bases and at J to 8 bases, leaving 21 bases not matched to a gene. CDR3 length equals 20 residues.

The rearrangement joins TRBV18 to TRBJ1-5, with 10 bases aligning to TRBD1. The CDR3 sequence is 14 residues long. After removal of 6 bases from V and 6 bases from J, the junction contained 5 bases not matched to a gene. The germline gives CDR1 KGHSH, CDR2 LQKENI. In nucleotides, the CDR3 is TGTGCCAGCTCTCCGGGACAGGGGAGTCAGCCCCAGCATTTT. Protein product: CASSPGQGSQPQHF.

The chain couples TRBV24-1 to TRBJ2-3; 10 positions agree with TRBD1. V gave up 4 bases and J gave up 4 bases; unmatched junction bases: 7. CDR1 KGHDR and CDR2 SFDVKD come from the germline V gene. The CDR3 covers 16 residues. The CDR3 DNA reads as TGTGCCACCAGTGACGGTGACAGGGGGCCCGCAGATACGCAGTATTTT. It is translated as CATSDGDRGPADTQYF.